Following are 14 T cell receptor beta chains from one sample sequenced in a study of blood T cell repertoires in COVID-19. Generated by immunoSEQ multiplex PCR, the TCRdb table keeps only in-frame clones and is missing some. The sample shows 90,000 to 150,000 clones, approximately 77% of them seen only once. The sequencing sample was made of peripheral blood. These receptors were obtained from a human donor in a cohort sampled during active COVID-19.

The gene calls are TRBV2 and TRBJ1-2; 9 bases agree with TRBD1. The J segment lost 4 bases and the V segment lost 6 bases, leaving 6 bases of the junction unmatched. This CDR3 region has 14 residues. CDR1 and CDR2 from the germline V gene are SNHLY and FYNNEI. CDR3 sequence reads: CASRGTGWGYGYTF. CDR3 DNA sequence: TGTGCCAGCAGGGGGACAGGGTGGGGCTATGGCTACACCTTC.

V gene TRBV28 combines with J gene TRBJ2-7, with 8 nucleotides matching TRBD1. Germline CDR1 MDHEN, CDR2 SYDVKM. Germline trimming cut 6 bases from V and 4 bases from J; bases unmatched to any gene: 11. There are 15 residues in the CDR3. As DNA, the CDR3 is TGTGCCAGCAGCCTCCCGCGACAGGGGTATTACGAGCAGTACTTC. It is translated as CASSLPRQGYYEQYF.

The chain recombines TRBV2 with TRBJ1-5, with TRBD1 matching 10 bases. Germline-derived CDR1 and CDR2 are SNHLY and FYNNEI. The CDR3 extends over 16 amino acids. Losses at the gene ends were 7 bases for V and 3 bases for J; bases not matched to a gene: 9. CDR3 protein: CASTPRDRGYNQPQHF. The CDR3 nucleotides are TGTGCCAGCACCCCCAGGGACAGGGGATACAATCAGCCCCAGCATTTT.

V and J are TRBV13 and TRBJ2-1; 7 bases match TRBD1. The J segment lost 0 bases and the V segment lost 11 bases, leaving 4 bases of the junction unmatched. This CDR3 has 13 residues. The germline V gene has CDR1 PRHDT and CDR2 FYEKMQ (reference sequence). The CDR3 reads CAYRDSSYNEQFF. DNA of the CDR3: TGTGCCTACCGGGACAGCTCCTACAATGAGCAGTTCTTC.

The genes are TRBV15 and TRBJ2-7; TRBD1 matches at 7 bases. Per germline, CDR1 LNHNV and CDR2 YYDKDF (reference sequence). The CDR3 is 14 amino acids. V gave up 1 base and J gave up 3 bases; unmatched junction bases: 3. CDR3 protein: CATSRVTGDYEQYF. CDR3 DNA sequence: TGTGCCACCAGCAGAGTCACAGGGGACTACGAGCAGTACTTC.

This rearrangement joins TRBV9 to TRBJ1-4; TRBD1 matches at 10 bases. V lost 3 bases and J lost 2; bases outside the gene matches: 4. This CDR3 is 16 amino acids long. Germline V gives CDR1 SGDLS, CDR2 YYNGEE. The CDR3 sequence is CASSAATGGTNEKLFF. The CDR3 DNA reads as TGTGCCAGCAGCGCAGCGACAGGGGGCACTAATGAAAAACTGTTTTTT.

This sequence joins TRBV6-6 and TRBJ2-1, with a possible D match to TRBD1 (6 bases). This CDR3 has 14 residues. The germline V gene has CDR1 MNHNY and CDR2 SVGAGI (reference sequence). The ends were cut back, 4 bases at V and 2 bases at J, with 9 bases in the middle. CDR3 sequence reads: CASSSGTTYNEQFF. The CDR3 coding sequence is TGTGCCAGCAGTTCCGGGACAACCTACAATGAGCAGTTCTTC.

The chain uses TRBV3-1 (or the pseudogene TRBV3-2) and TRBJ1-2, with a possible D match to TRBD1 (6 bases). CDR1 and CDR2 (germline): LGHDT, YNNKEL (reference sequence). Trimming removed 7 bases at V and 3 bases at J, with 12 bases between. The length of the CDR3 is 13 residues. CDR3: CASKSRGYYGYTF. The CDR3 region has the DNA TGTGCCAGCAAATCGAGGGGGTACTATGGCTACACCTTC.

The chain carries TRBV28 and TRBJ2-7, with 7 bases that match TRBD1. Trimming cost V 5 bases and J 5 bases; bases outside gene matches: 6. This CDR3 spans 13 amino acids. The germline V gene has CDR1 MDHEN and CDR2 SYDVKM. CDR3 nucleotides: TGTGCCAGCAGTAGGGGGCCCCAGGACGAGCAGTACTTC. It translates to CASSRGPQDEQYF.

The chain uses TRBV7-3 and TRBJ2-7; D unclear. Per germline, CDR1 SGHTA and CDR2 FQGTGA. The V gene lost 5 bases and the J gene lost 2 bases, with 10 bases spanning the gap. The CDR3 spans 13 residues. The CDR3 DNA is TGTGCCAGCAGCGCCCGGAGAGCCTACGAGCAGTACTTC. It is translated as CASSARRAYEQYF.

The rearrangement uses TRBV11-2 and TRBJ2-7, with 8 nucleotides matching TRBD2. This CDR3 has 16 amino acids. Losses at the gene ends were 4 bases for V and 2 bases for J; bases not matched to a gene: 10. CDR1 is SGHAT and CDR2 is FQNNGV in the germline V gene. CDR3 DNA sequence: TGTGCCAGCAGCTCCGATACGGACGGGAGGGCCTACGAGCAGTACTTC. This encodes CASSSDTDGRAYEQYF.

This clone occurred a few times. V is TRBV27 and J is TRBJ1-1, with D perhaps matching TRBD1 (5 bases). The CDR3 length is 14 residues. Trimming left V 5 bases short and J 3 bases short, with 13 bases between. CDR1 is MNHEY, CDR2 SMNVEV, per germline (reference sequence). CDR3 coding DNA: TGTGCCAGCAGTGGGCAGGGTGGCGACACTGAAGCTTTCTTT. Translated, it gives CASSGQGGDTEAFF.

J is TRBJ2-3 and V is TRBV4-1; 8 nucleotides align to TRBD2. Trimming removed 4 bases from V and 1 base from J; junction bases left unmatched: 4. The germline V gene encodes CDR1 MGHRA and CDR2 YSYEKL. This CDR3 spans 15 amino acids. The CDR3: CASSLGLEGTDTQYF. The CDR3 region has the DNA TGCGCCAGCAGCCTGGGACTAGAAGGCACAGATACGCAGTATTTT.

This sequence joins TRBV5-1 and TRBJ2-7; a possible D gene is TRBD1 (5 bases). CDR1 and CDR2 (germline): SGHRS, YFSETQ. V lost 4 bases, J lost 3 bases, and 17 bases lay in between. This CDR3 contains 15 residues. Here the CDR3 DNA reads TGCGCCAGCAGCCTGGGCAGGGTGGGTTACTACGAGCAGTACTTC. This gives the protein CASSLGRVGYYEQYF.